This record concerns one TCR beta chain sequence. This table comes from immunoSEQ multiplex PCR, and its TCRdb copy is limited to in-frame clones, with some not included. The sample contains some 53,000 clones, approximately 80% of which appear only once. This record comes from a study of PD-L1 blockade in urothelial cancer. With 5 bases clipped from V and 5 bases from J, the junction kept 8 bases outside the gene matches. CDR3 length equals 15 residues. CDR1 is SGHDN, CDR2 FVKESK, per germline. This specimen consisted of PBMCs, obtained around atezolizumab (anti-PD-L1) treatment. V and J are TRBV14 and TRBJ2-5, with 10 bases identical to TRBD1. The receptor's source is a man between 65 and 80 years old with urothelial cancer. CDR3 sequence reads: CASSGTGASRETQYF. The CDR3 coding sequence is TGTGCCAGCAGCGGGACAGGGGCCTCAAGGGAGACCCAGTACTTC.